This TCR beta chain was recorded in a study of blood T cell repertoires in COVID-19. Sequencing used immunoSEQ multiplex PCR; TCRdb keeps in-frame clones, though not all of them. The sample records 490,000 or so clones, 70% to 90% being singletons. CDR3 length: 17 amino acids. V lost 4 bases and J 2 bases, leaving 17 bases between the germline ends. From germline, CDR1 is MGHDK and CDR2 SYGVNS. The TCR originated in a woman aged 55-69 years who had recovered from COVID-19. The chain is built from TRBV25-1 and TRBJ1-4; D is perhaps TRBD1 (5 bases). Sequencing used PBMCs or T cells enriched from blood (not recorded which). The CDR3 DNA reads TGTGCCAGCAGTGGGGAGACGGGACTTAGGACTAATGAAAAACTGTTTTTT. Its translation: CASSGETGLRTNEKLFF.